Presented here are 20 T cell receptor beta chains from one specimen sequenced in a study of spatial heterogeneity in lung cancer. TCRdb fed the 5' RACE reads into MiXCR, producing one record per CDR3 protein. The table includes tens of thousands of distinct CDR3 sequences, about 20% detected once. Sample time point: sample taken at primary tumor resection. Whole RNA came from tumor, nontumor lung or frozen PBMC and was sequenced without being sorted. This specimen consisted of PBMCs, obtained at surgery. These receptors were taken from a male donor with early-stage non-small cell lung cancer.

This clonotype has a count of ten or more. This chain uses TRBV12-3 or TRBV12-4 with TRBJ2-7; D may correspond to TRBD1 or TRBD2 (5 bases each). The CDR3 contains 14 residues. V lost 7 bases and J lost 3, with 16 bases in between. The CDR3 loop reads CASTLGPPVYEQYF. The DNA of the CDR3 is TGTGCCAGCACCCTGGGACCGCCCGTCTACGAGCAGTACTTC.

This chain connects TRBV5-1 to TRBJ2-3; 7 nucleotides line up with TRBD1. Germline lookup yields CDR1 SGHRS and CDR2 YFSETQ. Trimming removed 0 bases from V and 0 bases from J; junction bases left unmatched: 4. The CDR3 runs 16 residues. Written as DNA, the CDR3 is TGCGCCAGCAGCTTGGCCACAGGGGACAGCACAGATACGCAGTATTTT. Translation gives CASSLATGDSTDTQYF.

The CDR3 loop is CASSIDLGAREQFF. CDR3 nucleotide sequence: TGTGCCAGTAGTATAGATCTGGGGGCGAGGGAGCAGTTCTTC. The chain has TRBV19 and TRBJ2-1, with D perhaps matching TRBD1 (6 bases). Germline lookup yields CDR1 LNHDA and CDR2 SQIVND (reference sequence). V gave up 0 bases and J gave up 10 bases, with 13 bases separating them. This CDR3 has 14 residues.

This clonotype was seen at least ten times. V is TRBV5-5 and J is TRBJ1-2, with D unclear. Trimming removed 4 bases at V and 0 bases at J, with 13 bases between. CDR1 and CDR2 from the germline V gene are SGHKS and YYEKEE (reference sequence). This CDR3 is 15 amino acids long. The CDR3 protein is CASSPEDIANYGYTF. CDR3 coding DNA: TGTGCCAGCAGCCCCGAAGATATTGCTAACTATGGCTACACCTTC.

This clonotype showed up just once. This chain connects TRBV29-1 to TRBJ2-1; D is unclear. Germline-derived CDR1 and CDR2 are SQVTM and ANQGSEA. This CDR3 contains 10 residues. V was trimmed by 5 bases and J by 6 bases, leaving 5 bases between them. The CDR3 DNA is TGCAGCGTTCAGGTCAATGAGCAGTTCTTC. Its protein is CSVQVNEQFF.

The V and J genes are TRBV6-1 and TRBJ2-7, with 7 positions matching TRBD2. Germline CDR1 is MNHNS and CDR2 is SASEGT. Trimming cost V 4 bases and J 8 bases; bases outside gene matches: 11. CDR3 length: 14 amino acids. CDR3 sequence reads: CASSGDLGLGKQYF. CDR3 DNA: TGTGCCAGCAGTGGCGACCTCGGACTAGGCAAGCAGTACTTC.

A single count supports this clonotype. Just one base apart from a much larger clone, this may be a read error. This chain joins TRBV19 and TRBJ2-3, with D perhaps TRBD1 (5 bases). CDR1 LNHDA and CDR2 SQIVND come from the germline V gene (reference sequence). There are 14 residues in the CDR3. The CDR3: CVSQGALSTDTQYF. The CDR3 DNA reads as TGTGTCAGTCAAGGGGCCCTATCCACAGATACGCAGTATTTT.

This clonotype has only a few counts. The rearrangement joins TRBV20-1 to TRBJ2-6, with a weak D call TRBD1 (7 bases). The V end lost 3 bases, the J end lost 0 bases, and 12 bases lay between the germline ends. CDR3 length equals 16 residues. Germline values: CDR1 DFQATT, CDR2 SNEGSKA (reference sequence). CDR3 DNA sequence: TGCAGTGCTAGCGGCAGGGGGGTCTCTGGGGCCAACGTCCTGACTTTC. It yields the protein CSASGRGVSGANVLTF.

This clonotype has only a few counts. The rearrangement joins TRBV19 to TRBJ1-1; unclear D gene. V lost 5 bases and J 0 bases, leaving 7 bases between the germline ends. Germline values: CDR1 LNHDA, CDR2 SQIVND (reference sequence). The CDR3 length is 13 residues. CDR3 DNA: TGTGCCAGTAGTCGGCAGATGAACACTGAAGCTTTCTTT. Its translation: CASSRQMNTEAFF.

This clonotype ranks as medium-sized (0.01 to 0.1%). V gene TRBV7-9 combines with J gene TRBJ1-5, with D perhaps matching TRBD1 (6 bases). Germline V gene data show CDR1 as SEHNR and CDR2 as FQNEAQ (reference sequence). V was pared by 5 bases and J by 11 bases, with 19 bases between. The CDR3 extends over 14 amino acids. The CDR3 coding sequence is TGTGCCAGCAGCCACGGACAGCCTCGGAGCACCCAGCATTTT. Encoded protein: CASSHGQPRSTQHF.

The V call is TRBV27, the J call TRBJ2-5, with D maybe TRBD1 (5 bases). The CDR3 extends over 14 amino acids. Germline values: CDR1 MNHEY, CDR2 SMNVEV (reference sequence). With 6 bases removed from V and 5 bases from J, the gap between germline ends came to 16 bases. CDR3 sequence reads: CASSQSFKGETQYF. CDR3 DNA: TGTGCCAGCAGCCAATCGTTCAAGGGGGAGACCCAGTACTTC.

A few counts support this clonotype. The chain carries TRBV28 and TRBJ2-3, with D uncertain. The V and J ends lost 8 bases and 3 bases respectively, with 12 bases between them. In germline, CDR1 is MDHEN, CDR2 SYDVKM. CDR3 length: 13 amino acids. The CDR3: CASWTPMTDTQYF. The DNA for the CDR3 is TGTGCCAGCTGGACCCCTATGACAGATACGCAGTATTTT.

This rearrangement joins TRBV6-2 or TRBV6-3 to TRBJ2-6; 8 bases fit TRBD1. The CDR3 is 15 amino acids. V lost 5 bases and J lost 8; bases outside the gene matches: 8. Germline V CDR1 and CDR2: MNHEY, SVGEGT. The DNA for the CDR3 is TGTGCCAGCAGTCAGGTGTCAGGGGGCACCAACGTCCTGACTTTC. This encodes CASSQVSGGTNVLTF.

This clonotype was counted a few times. J is TRBJ1-1 and V is TRBV29-1; D possibly corresponds to TRBD1 (5 bases). This CDR3 region has 12 residues. Trimming left V 8 bases short and J 7 bases short, with 17 bases between. Looked up from germline, CDR1 is SQVTM and CDR2 is ANQGSEA. The DNA for the CDR3 is TGCAGCCTCGGGCAGGGAGTTGGTGAAGCTTTCTTT. This gives the protein CSLGQGVGEAFF.

The chain has TRBV2 and TRBJ2-2; TRBD1 aligns across 9 bases. CDR1 SNHLY and CDR2 FYNNEI come from the germline V gene. The CDR3 totals 16 residues. Losses at the gene ends were 4 bases for V and 7 bases for J; bases not matched to a gene: 10. The CDR3 is CASSVGVQGASGELFF. DNA of the CDR3: TGTGCCAGCAGTGTAGGAGTACAGGGGGCTAGCGGGGAGCTGTTTTTT.

This clonotype has a handful of counts. The V gene is TRBV6-1, the J gene TRBJ2-3; 8 nucleotides agree with TRBD1. Trimming cost V 7 bases and J 1 base; bases outside gene matches: 4. Germline V gene data show CDR1 as MNHNS and CDR2 as SASEGT. The CDR3 sequence is 14 residues long. The CDR3 DNA reads as TGTGCCAGCAAACAGGGGGTCGGCACAGATACGCAGTATTTT. The encoded protein is CASKQGVGTDTQYF.

This clonotype was picked up a small number of times. The rearrangement joins TRBV5-1 to TRBJ2-1, with D possibly matching TRBD2 (6 bases). The CDR3 has 15 residues. From germline, CDR1 is SGHRS and CDR2 YFSETQ. V lost 4 bases to trimming and J lost 0 bases, with 11 bases between them. CDR3 sequence reads: CASSREMSSYNEQFF. DNA for the CDR3: TGCGCCAGCAGCCGGGAGATGAGCTCCTACAATGAGCAGTTCTTC.

The gene calls are TRBV28 and TRBJ2-5, with a weak D call TRBD2 (5 bases). In germline, CDR1 is MDHEN, CDR2 SYDVKM. CDR3 length: 15 amino acids. Trimming took off 5 bases at V and 1 base at J, with 14 bases between the two ends. This CDR3 reads CASSPTRDPQETQYF. CDR3 in DNA: TGTGCCAGCAGTCCGACGAGGGATCCCCAAGAGACCCAGTACTTC.

V gene TRBV5-1 combines with J gene TRBJ2-5, with 8 bases matching TRBD1. The trim removed 3 bases at V and 2 bases at J, leaving 3 bases unmatched. CDR3 length: 14 residues. From germline, CDR1 is SGHRS and CDR2 YFSETQ. CDR3: CASSYGQGQETQYF. The CDR3 coding sequence is TGCGCCAGCAGCTATGGACAGGGTCAAGAGACCCAGTACTTC.

The rearrangement links TRBV7-9 to TRBJ1-1, with a tentative D call TRBD1 (5 bases). The germline V gene encodes CDR1 SEHNR and CDR2 FQNEAQ (reference sequence). The CDR3 sequence is 17 residues long. Trimming took 0 bases from V and 4 from J, leaving 18 bases between them. Written as DNA, the CDR3 is TGTGCCAGCAGCTTAGCGGGCAGGGTTCTATCCGGCACTGAAGCTTTCTTT. This gives the protein CASSLAGRVLSGTEAFF. Complete variable domain (other parts from reference TRBV7-9 and TRBJ1-1): DTGVSQNPRHKITKRGQNVTFRCDPISEHNRLYWYRQTLGQGPEFLTYFQNEAQLEKSRLLSDRFSAERPKGSFSTLEIQRTEQGDSAMYLCASSLAGRVLSGTEAFFGQGTRLTVV.